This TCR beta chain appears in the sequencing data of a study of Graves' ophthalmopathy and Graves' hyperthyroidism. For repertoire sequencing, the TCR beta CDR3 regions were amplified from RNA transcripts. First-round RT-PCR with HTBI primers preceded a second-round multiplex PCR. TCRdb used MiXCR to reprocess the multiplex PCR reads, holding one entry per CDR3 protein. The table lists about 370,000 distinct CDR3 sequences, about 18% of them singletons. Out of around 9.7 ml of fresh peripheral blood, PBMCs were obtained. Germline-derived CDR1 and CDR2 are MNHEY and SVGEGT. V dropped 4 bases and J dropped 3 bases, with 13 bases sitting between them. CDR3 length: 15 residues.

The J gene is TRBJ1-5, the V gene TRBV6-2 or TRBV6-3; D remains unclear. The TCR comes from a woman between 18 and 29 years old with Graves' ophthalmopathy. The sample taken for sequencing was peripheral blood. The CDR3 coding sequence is TGTGCCAGCAGTTCCTTCGGGATCGACAATCAGCCCCAGCATTTT. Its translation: CASSSFGIDNQPQHF.